This section outlines one T cell receptor beta chain sequence together with its context. V lost 5 bases to trimming and J lost 0 bases; unmatched junction nucleotides: 14. The CDR3 sequence is 18 residues long. Germline CDR1 and CDR2: SGHTA and FQGNSA. Profiling relied on immunoSEQ multiplex PCR, and the TCRdb table lists in-frame clones only, not all of them. The sample lists about 460,000 clones, around 77% occurring once. The data are from a study of shared clonotypes between healthy human individuals. The genes are TRBV7-2 and TRBJ2-7; 9 positions agree with TRBD2. Sequencing input: PBMCs. This TCR was recovered from a woman aged 35 to 49 in good health. Some clones in this sample may be carry-over from other donors' samples. The CDR3 nucleotides read TGTGCCAGCAGCCTCCTACCTGGCGCGGGAGGGAGCTCCTACGAGCAGTACTTC. Protein: CASSLLPGAGGSSYEQYF.